Below, 15 T cell receptor beta chains from the same sample are listed, as sequenced in a study of control samples from healthy donors and cancer patients (dated by TCRdb to 2018 to 2020). Libraries were constructed by the immunoSEQ multiplex PCR assay. TCRdb limited this immuneACCESS table to in-frame rearrangements with V and J called. A share of clones is missing; checked studies link under half to unresolved V genes, and the rest is unexplained. For this sample the table gives 140,000 to 150,000 clones, of which roughly 93% were detected only once. The ten largest clones take up less than 6% of the sample. The sample taken for sequencing was blood. The receptors were sampled from a man between 18 and 35 years old in good health.

This chain uses TRBV29-1 with TRBJ2-7, with D unresolved. Germline V gives CDR1 SQVTM, CDR2 ANQGSEA. The CDR3 runs 13 residues. The V end was cut by 4 bases, the J end by 1 base, with 11 bases between. The CDR3: CSVVGPESYEQYF. CDR3 sequence (DNA): TGCAGCGTTGTTGGCCCCGAATCCTACGAGCAGTACTTC.

The chain joins TRBV28 to TRBJ2-1, with TRBD2 matching 10 bases. V lost 5 bases, J lost 3 bases, and 7 bases stayed unmatched. The CDR3 loop spans 16 amino acids. Germline loops: CDR1 MDHEN, CDR2 SYDVKM. The CDR3 is CASSPWTSGDYNEQFF. CDR3 coding DNA: TGTGCCAGCAGTCCTTGGACTAGCGGAGACTACAATGAGCAGTTCTTC.

The rearrangement uses TRBV5-1 and TRBJ1-4; tentatively, D is TRBD1 (5 bases). The CDR3 loop spans 14 amino acids. Per the germline V gene, CDR1 is SGHRS and CDR2 is YFSETQ. The V gene lost 0 bases and the J gene lost 8 bases, with 11 bases spanning the gap. Here the CDR3 reads CASSLVQGGEKLFF. CDR3 nucleotides: TGCGCCAGCAGCTTGGTTCAGGGAGGGGAAAAACTGTTTTTT.

This sequence joins TRBV7-9 and TRBJ2-1; 12 nucleotides match TRBD2. Germline values: CDR1 SEHNR, CDR2 FQNEAQ (reference sequence). The CDR3 sequence is 14 residues long. The J segment lost 9 bases and the V segment lost 5 bases, leaving 5 bases of the junction unmatched. The CDR3 region is CASSGLAGQIEQFF. In DNA form, the CDR3 reads TGTGCCAGCAGCGGACTAGCGGGACAGATTGAGCAGTTCTTC.

The chain is built from TRBV6-5 and TRBJ1-2; D is undetermined. This CDR3 is built from 13 residues. Germline-derived CDR1 and CDR2 are MNHEY and SVGAGI. V dropped 3 bases and J dropped 8 bases, with 13 bases sitting between them. CDR3 loop: CASSYKKEMGYTF. In DNA, the CDR3 is TGTGCCAGCAGTTATAAAAAGGAGATGGGCTACACCTTC.

The chain combines TRBV27 with TRBJ1-4; 7 bases are a match to TRBD1. Germline loops: CDR1 MNHEY, CDR2 SMNVEV (reference sequence). This CDR3 has 15 residues. J was trimmed by 4 bases and V by 6 bases; bases with no gene match: 8. The chain's CDR3 is CASRAPTGHNEKLFF. CDR3 nucleotides: TGTGCCAGCAGGGCCCCGACAGGGCATAATGAAAAACTGTTTTTT. Combining the CDR3 with reference TRBV27 and TRBJ1-4 gives the whole variable domain EAQVTQNPRYLITVTGKKLTVTCSQNMNHEYMSWYRQDPGLGLRQIYYSMNVEVTDKGDVPEGYKVSRKEKRNFPLILESPSPNQTSLYFCASRAPTGHNEKLFFGSGTQLSVL.

V is TRBV5-8 and J is TRBJ2-7, with D possibly TRBD2 on 6 matching bases. V dropped 4 bases and J dropped 3 bases, with 11 bases sitting between them. This CDR3 is 13 amino acids long. Germline V gives CDR1 SGHTS, CDR2 YDEGEE. For the CDR3, the DNA is TGTGCCAGCAGCCCGGGACTTAACTACGAGCAGTACTTC. Translation: CASSPGLNYEQYF.

V and J are TRBV6-5 and TRBJ1-2; no firm D call. CDR1 and CDR2 from the germline V gene are MNHEY and SVGAGI. Trimming pared 0 bases from V and 7 bases from J, leaving 9 bases between. The CDR3 has 13 amino acids. The CDR3 nucleotides read TGTGCCAGCAGTTACTCACCGAAGGGTGGCTACACCTTC. Translation gives CASSYSPKGGYTF.

The rearrangement joins TRBV7-9 to TRBJ1-2; TRBD1 is a possible D gene (6 bases). V lost 4 bases, J lost 5 bases, and 11 bases lay in between. Germline CDR1 SEHNR, CDR2 FQNEAQ (reference sequence). CDR3 length equals 13 residues. As DNA, the CDR3 is TGTGCCAGCAGCTATATTCAGGGGTATGGCTACACCTTC. Translation gives CASSYIQGYGYTF.

V gene TRBV9 combines with J gene TRBJ2-3; 7 nucleotides line up with TRBD2. Germline CDR1 SGDLS, CDR2 YYNGEE. Trimming removed 0 bases from V and 7 bases from J; junction bases left unmatched: 8. CDR3 size: 15 residues. This CDR3 reads CASSVGERGGNTQYF. CDR3 DNA sequence: TGTGCCAGCAGCGTAGGGGAGCGGGGAGGAAATACGCAGTATTTT.

V and J are TRBV9 and TRBJ1-3; no clear D. CDR3 length: 13 residues. With 0 bases removed from V and 14 bases from J, the gap between germline ends came to 15 bases. Germline-derived CDR1 and CDR2 are SGDLS and YYNGEE. The CDR3 here is CASSVGTESLVYF. The DNA of the CDR3 is TGTGCCAGCAGCGTAGGGACGGAATCTTTGGTATATTTT.

The V gene is TRBV3-1 (or the pseudogene TRBV3-2), the J gene TRBJ2-1, with TRBD1 identical over 8 bases. From germline, CDR1 is LGHDT and CDR2 YNNKEL (reference sequence). With V trimmed by 0 bases and J by 2 bases, 3 bases remained unmatched. The CDR3 extends over 16 amino acids. CDR3 region: CASSQDRDRPYNEQFF. The CDR3 region has the DNA TGTGCCAGCAGCCAAGACCGGGACAGGCCCTACAATGAGCAGTTCTTC.

The CDR3 is CASSQEVLAGGPGNEQFF. The CDR3 DNA sequence: TGCGCCAGCAGCCAAGAAGTTCTAGCGGGAGGGCCCGGGAATGAGCAGTTCTTC. V usage is TRBV4-3 and J usage is TRBJ2-1; 12 bases are shared with TRBD2. V dropped 0 bases and J dropped 7; count of bases not matched to a gene: 10. The CDR3 has 18 residues. CDR1 LGHNA and CDR2 YSLEER come from the germline V gene.

The genes are TRBV6-5 and TRBJ2-3; D gene ambiguous. Germline lookup yields CDR1 MNHEY and CDR2 SVGAGI. Trimming took 7 bases from V and 12 from J, leaving 20 bases between them. The CDR3 runs to 13 residues. CDR3 residues: CASTKEPRTRQYF. The CDR3 nucleotides read TGTGCCAGCACCAAGGAGCCTAGAACCCGTCAGTATTTT.

This clone was counted a single time. J is TRBJ1-3 and V is TRBV28; the D is unclear. The CDR3 loop spans 18 amino acids. CDR1 and CDR2 (germline): MDHEN, SYDVKM. Trimming cost V 1 base and J 0 bases, with 16 bases left between them. The CDR3 bases are TGTGCCAGCAGTTTATTGGGCCTCCGAGGACTCTCTGGAAACACCATATATTTT. Amino acids: CASSLLGLRGLSGNTIYF.